This is a list of T cell receptor beta chains from one sample in a study of blood T cell repertoires in COVID-19. Measured with immunoSEQ multiplex PCR; TCRdb has only the in-frame clones, and not every one. The repertoire has roughly 120,000 clones, roughly nine tenths of them found once; the top ten carry roughly 4%. The sequencing input was peripheral blood. The receptors here all came from a man aged 40-55 years with acute or convalescent COVID-19. Each CDR3 is given with its conserved first and last residue. A D gene is named only where the DNA matches it firmly. Rows may omit the clone size; those that give it use once, few, many or a size class.

CDR3 DNA,CDR3 protein,CDR3 length,clone size,D gene,J gene,V gene
TGTGCCAGCAGCCCAAGGACTAGCGGTAGGAGGGCCCCATCATACAATGAGCAGTTCTTC,CASSPRTSGRRAPSYNEQFF,20,NA,TRBD2,TRBJ2-1,TRBV9
TGTGCCAGCAGCCTCGACAGGGAGGCTGGCTACACCTTC,CASSLDREAGYTF,13,NA,TRBD1,TRBJ1-2,TRBV13
TGTGCCAGCAGCTTAGAGCTCACCACAAGAAAAGAGACCCAGTACTTC,CASSLELTTRKETQYF,16,NA,NA,TRBJ2-5,TRBV11-2
TGTGCCAGCAGTTTACTGTCGGACAGGGTAAGAGAGACCCAGTACTTC,CASSLLSDRVRETQYF,16,NA,TRBD1,TRBJ2-5,TRBV27
TGTGCCAGCAGGGCTAGCGGGAAGAATGAGCAGTTCTTC,CASRASGKNEQFF,13,NA,TRBD2,TRBJ2-1,TRBV27
TGTGCCAGCTCACCTCCGGTGTTCACTGAAGCTTTCTTT,CASSPPVFTEAFF,13,NA,NA,TRBJ1-1,TRBV18
TGTGCCATCAGTGAGTCCCCGGACAGTAACTATGGCTACACCTTC,CAISESPDSNYGYTF,15,NA,NA,TRBJ1-2,TRBV10-3
TGCGCCAGCAGCTCTCCCGGGGACACTGAAGCTTTCTTT,CASSSPGDTEAFF,13,NA,NA,TRBJ1-1,TRBV5-1
TGTGCCAGCAGCTTTGATATTCCGGGACTTCAGTACTTC,CASSFDIPGLQYF,13,NA,NA,TRBJ2-5,TRBV7-2
TGTGCCAGCAGTGAACAGGGTTCACCCCTCCACTTT,CASSEQGSPLHF,12,NA,NA,TRBJ1-6,TRBV2
TGCAGTGTACAGGGAGTTGTAGCTTTCTTT,CSVQGVVAFF,10,NA,NA,TRBJ1-1,TRBV20-1
TGTGCCAGCAGATCAGACAGGGCTGGCAATCAGCCCCAGCATTTT,CASRSDRAGNQPQHF,15,NA,TRBD1,TRBJ1-5,TRBV6-6
TGTGCCAGCAGCTTAGAGGGGACTAGCGGGAGGTATGAGCAGTTCTTC,CASSLEGTSGRYEQFF,16,few,TRBD2,TRBJ2-1,TRBV7-2
TGTGCCAGCAGCCAAGCGGGGGGATACTCAGATACGCAGTATTTT,CASSQAGGYSDTQYF,15,NA,TRBD2,TRBJ2-3,TRBV3-1/TRBV3-2
TGTGCCAGCAGCAGTGGACAGGGGTTGAACACTGAAGCTTTCTTT,CASSSGQGLNTEAFF,15,NA,TRBD1,TRBJ1-1,TRBV5-6
TGCGCCAGCGCCCGGAGGACAGAAACTAGCACAGATACGCAGTATTTT,CASARRTETSTDTQYF,16,NA,NA,TRBJ2-3,TRBV5-1
TGTGCCAGCTCACCAAGTTTCTCAGGGGCTAATGAAAAACTGTTTTTT,CASSPSFSGANEKLFF,16,NA,NA,TRBJ1-4,TRBV18
TGTGCCAGCAGTTTATCGACAGGGGCGAACACTGAAGCTTTCTTT,CASSLSTGANTEAFF,15,NA,TRBD1,TRBJ1-1,TRBV27
TGTGCCAGGCCGACTAGCGCCGGGGAGCTGTTTTTT,CARPTSAGELFF,12,NA,TRBD2,TRBJ2-2,TRBV12-3/TRBV12-4
TGTGCCAGCAGCCAAGAAGAAGGGCAGGGGGACTACGAGCAGTACTTC,CASSQEEGQGDYEQYF,16,medium-sized,TRBD1,TRBJ2-7,TRBV4-2
TGCAGTGCTAGTTGGTCTAGCCGGGGTTACGAGCAGTACTTC,CSASWSSRGYEQYF,14,NA,NA,TRBJ2-7,TRBV20-1
TGCGCCAGCAGCTTGGGACAGGGGGCCATGAACACTGAAGCTTTCTTT,CASSLGQGAMNTEAFF,16,NA,TRBD1,TRBJ1-1,TRBV5-1
TGCAGCGCCACGACAGGGGGTAACTATGGCTACACCTTC,CSATTGGNYGYTF,13,NA,TRBD1,TRBJ1-2,TRBV29-1
TGTGCCAGCTCACCGGACTTTTTCGGTTACGAGCAGTACTTC,CASSPDFFGYEQYF,14,NA,NA,TRBJ2-7,TRBV18
TGTGCCAGCAGCTTGGCCTCTCGGGCAGTAGGGGCCAATGAGCAGTTCTTC,CASSLASRAVGANEQFF,17,NA,NA,TRBJ2-1,TRBV5-8
TGTGCCAGCAGCTCCCCCAGCGGGGCTGGCTACACCTTC,CASSSPSGAGYTF,13,NA,NA,TRBJ1-2,TRBV7-2
TGCGCCAGCAGCTTCGGGGGGTTTGGGAACACTGAAGCTTTCTTT,CASSFGGFGNTEAFF,15,many,NA,TRBJ1-1,TRBV5-1
TGTGCCAGCAACCGACAAGGCACTGAAGCTTTCTTT,CASNRQGTEAFF,12,NA,NA,TRBJ1-1,TRBV18
TGTGCCACCAGTGACAGACTAGCGGGAGAGGACACCGGGGAGCTGTTTTTT,CATSDRLAGEDTGELFF,17,NA,TRBD2,TRBJ2-2,TRBV24-1
TGTGCCAGCAGCCCCCGGACAGGGAGGGGAAACACTAATGAAAAACTGTTTTTT,CASSPRTGRGNTNEKLFF,18,once,TRBD1,TRBJ1-4,TRBV7-9
TGTGCCAGCAGCTTGGCAGGGGCTCGGGTTTCACCCCTCCACTTT,CASSLAGARVSPLHF,15,once,NA,TRBJ1-6,TRBV5-8
TGTGCCAGCAGCTTGTTGGGCAGGGGACTAGTAAGCGATGAGCAGTTCTTC,CASSLLGRGLVSDEQFF,17,NA,TRBD2,TRBJ2-1,TRBV5-5
TGTGCCAGCAGCCGGGGGACTAACTATGGCTACACCTTC,CASSRGTNYGYTF,13,NA,NA,TRBJ1-2,TRBV9
TGTGCCAGCAGTCTCGGGACAGGGGAAGAGACCCAGTACTTC,CASSLGTGEETQYF,14,NA,TRBD1,TRBJ2-5,TRBV3-1/TRBV3-2
TGTGCCAGCAGTTTCGGGGGAGCCACAGATACGCAGTATTTT,CASSFGGATDTQYF,14,NA,NA,TRBJ2-3,TRBV27
TGTGCCAGCAGCCTCCCCTCTAGCGGGGGGGCCACAGATACGCAGTATTTT,CASSLPSSGGATDTQYF,17,NA,TRBD2,TRBJ2-3,TRBV4-2
TGTGCCAGCAGTCGGGACAGGGAGTGGGAGACCCAGTACTTC,CASSRDREWETQYF,14,once,TRBD1,TRBJ2-5,TRBV27
TGTGCCAGCAGCTTATACGTTGGAGATTTGCAGTATTTT,CASSLYVGDLQYF,13,NA,NA,TRBJ2-3,TRBV7-2
TGCAGTGCTAGTTTCGGTGCTGGGGCCAACGTCCTGACTTTC,CSASFGAGANVLTF,14,NA,NA,TRBJ2-6,TRBV20-1
TGTGCCAGTAGTCTGGGGAGCTCCTACAATGAGCAGTTCTTC,CASSLGSSYNEQFF,14,NA,NA,TRBJ2-1,TRBV19
TGTGCCAGCAGCTTAAAACTAGCCCCAGATACGCAGTATTTT,CASSLKLAPDTQYF,14,NA,NA,TRBJ2-3,TRBV11-2
TGCGCCAGCAGCTCTTCCGGGGGACAGGGGTCCTACGAGCAGTACTTC,CASSSSGGQGSYEQYF,16,NA,TRBD1,TRBJ2-7,TRBV5-1
TGTGCCAGCAGCTTACGCGACAGGGGAGGCCGCAATCAGCCCCAGCATTTT,CASSLRDRGGRNQPQHF,17,NA,TRBD1,TRBJ1-5,TRBV7-7
TGTGCCAGCCGCCCGGGGGGGACGAGAGAGACCCAGTACTTC,CASRPGGTRETQYF,14,NA,TRBD2,TRBJ2-5,TRBV18
TGTGCCAGCAGACCCCTTCTGGACAGGGTGTCCACCGGGGAGCTGTTTTTT,CASRPLLDRVSTGELFF,17,NA,TRBD1,TRBJ2-2,TRBV25-1
TGTGCCACCAGCAGATACGACAGGGACGTCAATGAGCAGTTCTTC,CATSRYDRDVNEQFF,15,NA,TRBD1,TRBJ2-1,TRBV15